In this sample, the clone carrying this T cell receptor beta chain turned up a few times. Its antigen is undetermined. The CDR3 extends over 12 amino acids. Germline assignment: CDR1 SQVTM and CDR2 ANQGSEA. Germline trimming cut 7 bases from V and 5 bases from J; bases unmatched to any gene: 4. This record comes from a study of response to subunit inactivated influenza vaccine. The study, taken as a whole, reports: Authors proposed each seasonal influenza vaccination draws in few new T cells.

TCRdb re-called the RT-PCR reads with MiXCR, one entry per CDR3 protein. Altogether about 610,000 distinct CDR3 sequences are present, approximately 14% being singletons, with the ten largest covering 11%. This material consisted of PBMCs from blood, taken about 11 days after vaccination. The V call is TRBV29-1, the J call TRBJ2-2, with 7 bases that match TRBD2. The TCR sequence derives from a man aged 50 or older who received an inactivated influenza vaccine. The CDR3 coding sequence is TGCAGCGCGGGGAGGGAGACCGGGGAGCTGTTTTTT. It codes for CSAGRETGELFF.